The 28 T cell receptor beta chains reported below all come from one sample, sequenced in a study of somatic mutations in cytotoxic T cells in rheumatoid arthritis. The data were produced by immunoSEQ multiplex PCR, yet TCRdb's version contains in-frame clones alone and is incomplete. The sample lists 2,100 or so clones, roughly 85% occurring once. The sequenced material came from CD8+ T cells sorted from blood. The receptors were gathered from a man aged 55 to 70 with rheumatoid arthritis.

The chain couples TRBV19 to TRBJ1-2; D is unresolved. Trimming shortened V by 7 bases and J by 4 bases, and 19 bases separated the two germline ends. The V gene's germline CDR1 is LNHDA and CDR2 SQIVND (reference sequence). The CDR3 totals 15 residues. The CDR3: CASIPVAGYPYGYTF. The CDR3, as DNA: TGTGCCAGTATTCCGGTTGCGGGATACCCCTATGGCTACACCTTC.

V usage is TRBV9 and J usage is TRBJ2-2; 10 bases line up with TRBD2. This CDR3 is built from 17 residues. Trimming took 0 bases from V and 4 from J; bases not matched to a gene: 6. CDR1 is SGDLS, CDR2 YYNGEE, per germline. In nucleotides, the CDR3 is TGTGCCAGCAGCGTAGAAAGCGGGGGGGCCGCCACCGGGGAGCTGTTTTTT. Protein product: CASSVESGGAATGELFF.

The chain is built from TRBV28 and TRBJ2-1; 8 bases line up with TRBD1. CDR1 is MDHEN and CDR2 is SYDVKM in the germline V gene. Unmatched junction bases numbered 10, after V lost 2 bases and J lost 7 bases. CDR3 size: 16 residues. The CDR3 protein is CASSLGPGGARNEQFF. In DNA form, the CDR3 reads TGTGCCAGCAGTTTAGGCCCAGGGGGCGCGAGAAATGAGCAGTTCTTC. The complete variable domain, with remaining parts taken from reference TRBV28 and TRBJ2-1, reads DVKVTQSSRYLVKRTGEKVFLECVQDMDHENMFWYRQDPGLGLRLIYFSYDVKMKEKGDIPEGYSVSREKKERFSLILESASTNQTSMYLCASSLGPGGARNEQFFGPGTRLTVL.

The chain is built from TRBV7-2 and TRBJ1-3; D ambiguous. CDR1 and CDR2 from the germline V gene are SGHTA and FQGNSA. This CDR3 has 16 amino acids. Trimming cost V 5 bases and J 2 bases, with 16 bases left between them. CDR3 protein: CASSPSAAPAGNTIYF. Here the CDR3 DNA reads TGTGCCAGCAGCCCAAGCGCGGCTCCGGCTGGAAACACCATATATTTT.

This chain links TRBV13 with TRBJ2-1; TRBD1 matches at 7 bases. V shed 2 bases, J shed 1 base, and the junction held 8 bases outside the gene matches. CDR3 length: 17 residues. Germline assignment: CDR1 PRHDT and CDR2 FYEKMQ (reference sequence). This CDR3 is CASSLNPSDRSYNEQFF. CDR3 in DNA: TGTGCCAGCAGCTTAAACCCGTCGGACAGGTCCTACAATGAGCAGTTCTTC.

V and J are TRBV6-5 and TRBJ2-3, with 10 positions matching TRBD1. Germline V gene data show CDR1 as MNHEY and CDR2 as SVGAGI. V shed 2 bases, J shed 6 bases, and the junction held 8 bases outside the gene matches. The CDR3 has 16 residues. The CDR3 DNA reads as TGTGCCAGCAGTTACGGGACAGGGGTCCCCCGGGATACGCAGTATTTT. It specifies CASSYGTGVPRDTQYF.

The rearrangement links TRBV18 to TRBJ2-5; D not certain. Judging by the DNA end, TRBJ2-7 fits better; the J call may be wrong. The CDR3 totals 11 residues. Germline V CDR1 and CDR2: KGHSH, LQKENI. This CDR3 reads CASSSPYEQYF. The CDR3 bases are TGTGCCAGCTCATCGCCCTACGAGCAGTACTTC.

J is TRBJ1-1 and V is TRBV2; D may be TRBD1 (5 bases). V dropped 2 bases and J dropped 5 bases, with 6 bases sitting between them. The CDR3 totals 12 residues. CDR1 and CDR2 from the germline V gene are SNHLY and FYNNEI. CDR3 amino acids: CASSETGTEAFF. DNA for the CDR3: TGTGCCAGCAGTGAAACAGGAACTGAAGCTTTCTTT. The variable domain in full, completed from reference TRBV2 and TRBJ1-1, reads EPEVTQTPSHQVTQMGQEVILRCVPISNHLYFYWYRQILGQKVEFLVSFYNNEISEKSEIFDDQFSVERPDGSNFTLKIRSTKLEDSAMYFCASSETGTEAFFGQGTRLTVV.

The V call is TRBV28, the J call TRBJ1-2; D is undetermined. This CDR3 has 14 residues. The germline V and J ends were trimmed by 5 bases and 7 bases, with 17 bases remaining between them. Per germline, CDR1 MDHEN and CDR2 SYDVKM. CDR3 protein: CASSPPAGWGGYTF. CDR3 in DNA: TGTGCCAGCAGTCCCCCAGCGGGGTGGGGTGGCTACACCTTC.

This sequence joins TRBV4-1 and TRBJ1-4; possibly TRBD1 for D (6 bases). This CDR3 region has 16 residues. With 4 bases removed from V and 6 bases from J, the gap between germline ends came to 18 bases. Germline values: CDR1 MGHRA, CDR2 YSYEKL. The CDR3 protein is CASSLGDTGFYEKLFF. The CDR3 DNA reads TGCGCCAGCAGCCTTGGGGACACAGGGTTTTATGAAAAACTGTTTTTT.

For this clone: The junction departs from germline at one end; a sequencing error may be responsible. The chain links TRBV7-7 to TRBJ1-3; D gene unclear. Germline lookup yields CDR1 SSHAT and CDR2 FNYEAQ (reference sequence). The CDR3 is 16 amino acids. The CDR3 sequence is CASSLVETREGNTIYF. The CDR3 region has the DNA TGTGCTAGCAGCTTAGTGGAGACCCGTGAGGGAAACACCATATATTTT.

Worth noting for this clone: A much larger clone is a single base away; this may be a read error. This sample also contains other DNA sequences that code for the same CDR3. This chain uses TRBV4-3 with TRBJ1-1; a possible D gene is TRBD1 (6 bases). The germline V gene has CDR1 LGHNA and CDR2 YSLEER. The CDR3 is 16 amino acids. Trimming removed 2 bases from V and 1 base from J, with 14 bases in between. The CDR3 here is CASSQRATGSNTEAFF. The CDR3 nucleotides read TGCGCCAGCAGCCAAAGAGCAACAGGGTCGAACACTGAAGCTTTCTTT.

The chain combines TRBV2 with TRBJ2-1; D not resolved. The germline V and J ends were trimmed by 7 bases and 8 bases, with 15 bases remaining between them. There are 13 residues in the CDR3. The germline CDR1 and CDR2 sequences are SNHLY and FYNNEI. CDR3 amino acids: CASNWQIYDEQFF. CDR3 DNA sequence: TGTGCCAGCAATTGGCAGATATACGATGAGCAGTTCTTC.

V gene TRBV9 combines with J gene TRBJ1-5; 11 nucleotides match TRBD1. Looked up from germline, CDR1 is SGDLS and CDR2 is YYNGEE. The CDR3 contains 15 residues. Trimming took 3 bases from V and 6 from J; bases not matched to a gene: 5. CDR3 protein: CASSESGTGGQPQHF. The CDR3 coding sequence is TGTGCCAGCAGCGAATCCGGGACAGGGGGTCAGCCCCAGCATTTT.

The CDR3 here is CASSQHPGTGELAQHF. Written as DNA, the CDR3 is TGTGCCAGCAGCCAACATCCCGGGACAGGGGAGCTAGCCCAGCATTTT. This chain connects TRBV2 to TRBJ1-5; TRBD1 aligns across 10 bases. V was clipped by 6 bases and J by 11 bases; unmatched bases: 16. The CDR3 extends over 16 amino acids. The germline V gene encodes CDR1 SNHLY and CDR2 FYNNEI.

The rearrangement joins TRBV18 to TRBJ1-1; maybe TRBD1 (5 bases). CDR1 is KGHSH and CDR2 is LQKENI in the germline V gene. V gave up 4 bases and J gave up 7 bases, with 7 bases separating them. The CDR3 is made up of 11 amino acids. The CDR3 sequence is CASSLDSEAFF. As DNA, the CDR3 is TGTGCCAGCTCACTTGACAGTGAAGCTTTCTTT.

This sequence joins TRBV9 and TRBJ2-5; maybe TRBD2 (6 bases). The germline gives CDR1 SGDLS, CDR2 YYNGEE. Deletions cut 2 bases from V and 0 bases from J, with 8 bases between. This CDR3 is built from 14 residues. In DNA form, the CDR3 reads TGTGCCAGCAGCGTCGGCGGGGACCAAGAGACCCAGTACTTC. It encodes CASSVGGDQETQYF.

This sequence joins TRBV4-1 and TRBJ1-5; 8 bases align to TRBD1. Trimming cost V 0 bases and J 7 bases; bases outside gene matches: 8. CDR3 length: 16 amino acids. Germline CDR1 reads MGHRA; CDR2 reads YSYEKL. The CDR3, as DNA: TGCGCCAGCAGCCAAGAAAGTACAGGGGGACTCCAGCCCCAGCATTTT. Translating gives CASSQESTGGLQPQHF.

The V and J genes are TRBV9 and TRBJ1-2; 8 bases are a match to TRBD1. The germline gives CDR1 SGDLS, CDR2 YYNGEE. Trimming took 4 bases from V and 7 from J; bases not matched to a gene: 9. The CDR3 extends over 14 amino acids. The CDR3 loop reads CASSTDQGAAGYTF. The CDR3 DNA reads as TGTGCCAGCAGCACAGACCAGGGGGCAGCTGGCTACACCTTC.

DNA of the CDR3: TGTGCCAGCACGACAGGGTTGGGTCAGCCCCAGCATTTT. It is translated as CASTTGLGQPQHF. The J gene is TRBJ1-5, the V gene TRBV21-1; TRBD1 is the table's D call, not checked against the DNA. TRBV21-1 is tagged as a pseudogene. The CDR3 runs to 13 residues.

This chain connects TRBV27 to TRBJ2-3, with 11 bases aligning to TRBD2. Germline V gene lookup returns CDR1 MNHEY and CDR2 SMNVEV (reference sequence). This CDR3 region has 15 residues. V lost 6 bases and J lost 1; bases outside the gene matches: 3. The CDR3 loop is CASRTTSGGTDTQYF. CDR3 sequence (DNA): TGTGCCAGCAGAACGACTAGCGGGGGCACAGATACGCAGTATTTT.

The V and J genes are TRBV13 and TRBJ1-1, with D uncertain. The CDR3 is 14 residues long. V lost 0 bases, J lost 0 bases, and 5 bases lay in between. Germline values: CDR1 PRHDT, CDR2 FYEKMQ (reference sequence). Written as DNA, the CDR3 is TGTGCCAGCAGCTTAGGGCGGCTGAACACTGAAGCTTTCTTT. As protein: CASSLGRLNTEAFF.

V usage is TRBV6-5 and J usage is TRBJ2-7; 8 nucleotides line up with TRBD2. CDR1 and CDR2 (germline): MNHEY, SVGAGI. The V and J ends lost 7 bases and 3 bases, in that order; junction bases with no gene match: 5. CDR3 length equals 13 residues. Written as DNA, the CDR3 is TGTGCCAGCACCCTCGGGAGGGGCTACGAGCAGTACTTC. This encodes CASTLGRGYEQYF.

This clone was detected only a few times. V gene TRBV11-2 combines with J gene TRBJ2-3; 7 bases match TRBD2. There are 14 residues in the CDR3. V dropped 5 bases and J dropped 6; count of bases not matched to a gene: 8. Germline CDR1 and CDR2: SGHAT and FQNNGV. This CDR3 reads CASSLPGLPDTQYF. CDR3 sequence (DNA): TGTGCCAGCAGCCTTCCGGGACTACCTGATACGCAGTATTTT.

The chain links TRBV6-1 to TRBJ1-5; D possibly corresponds to TRBD1 (5 bases). V lost 3 bases, J lost 2 bases, and 14 bases lay in between. The CDR3 runs to 16 residues. Germline loops: CDR1 MNHNS, CDR2 SASEGT. The CDR3 sequence is CASSESRGFGNQPQHF. The CDR3 bases are TGTGCCAGCAGTGAGTCAAGGGGCTTCGGCAATCAGCCCCAGCATTTT.

This clone has a single count. The V and J genes are TRBV10-2 and TRBJ2-5, with a tentative D call TRBD1 (5 bases). Trimming removed 8 bases at V and 9 bases at J, with 22 bases between. The germline V gene has CDR1 WSHSY and CDR2 SAAADI. CDR3 length: 14 residues. The CDR3 DNA sequence: TGCGCCAGCCGACAAGGGCAGGGTGTGTTGGCCCAGTACTTC. Translated, it gives CASRQGQGVLAQYF.

This chain links TRBV7-8 with TRBJ1-1; D perhaps matches TRBD1 (5 bases). Germline V gives CDR1 SGHVS, CDR2 FQNEAQ. CDR3 length: 13 residues. Trimming stripped 3 bases from V and 5 bases from J, with 10 bases between. The CDR3 is CASSFGARTEAFF. The CDR3 coding sequence is TGTGCCAGCAGCTTTGGGGCGCGGACTGAAGCTTTCTTT.

The chain joins TRBV11-2 to TRBJ1-1, with no clear D. Trimming cost V 2 bases and J 8 bases, with 9 bases left between them. Germline V gives CDR1 SGHAT, CDR2 FQNNGV. The CDR3 extends over 12 amino acids. The CDR3 here is CASSLHETEAFF. In DNA form, the CDR3 reads TGTGCCAGCAGCTTACATGAGACAGAAGCTTTCTTT. Full variable domain (remainder filled in from reference TRBV11-2 and TRBJ1-1): EAGVAQSPRYKIIEKRQSVAFWCNPISGHATLYWYQQILGQGPKLLIQFQNNGVVDDSQLPKDRFSAERLKGVDSTLKIQPAKLEDSAVYLCASSLHETEAFFGQGTRLTVV.